This T cell receptor beta chain was observed in a study of high-grade serous ovarian cancer treatment subgroups. About the study: Mean per sample: around 14,000 reads, around 7,100 unique TCR beta rearrangements. Study-level results: Same-patient tumor repertoires overlapped at about 0.1 to 0.79; different patients barely overlapped. Higher neoantigen levels went with greater TCR clonal relatedness. Only CDR3 was analyzed; CDR1 and CDR2 were not.

The data were produced by immunoSEQ multiplex PCR, yet TCRdb's version contains in-frame clones alone and is incomplete. The sample holds roughly 10,000 clones, about 70% seen once. The CDR3 totals 14 residues. Germline V gene lookup returns CDR1 SGHTA and CDR2 FQGNSA. Trimming shortened V by 4 bases and J by 1 base, and 10 bases separated the two germline ends. In the case of this clone: The antigen is undetermined.

Tumor samples were obtained before definitive surgery or chemotherapy. The material sequenced was tumor tissue. This sequence originates from a human donor with high-grade serous ovarian cancer. V and J are TRBV7-2 and TRBJ1-2; no firm D call. The CDR3 bases are TGTGCCAGCAGCTCAGCTAACGATAACTATGGCTACACCTTC. It yields the protein CASSSANDNYGYTF.